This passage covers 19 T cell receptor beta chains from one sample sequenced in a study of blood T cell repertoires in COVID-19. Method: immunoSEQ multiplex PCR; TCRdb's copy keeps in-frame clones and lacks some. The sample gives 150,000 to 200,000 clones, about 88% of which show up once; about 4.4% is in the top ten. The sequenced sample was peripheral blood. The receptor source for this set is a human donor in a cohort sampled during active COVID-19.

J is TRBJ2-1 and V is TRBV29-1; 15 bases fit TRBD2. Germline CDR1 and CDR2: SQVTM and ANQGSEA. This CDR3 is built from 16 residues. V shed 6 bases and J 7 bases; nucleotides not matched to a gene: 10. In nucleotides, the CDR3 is TGCAGCGTCGCCAGGGGACTAGCGGGAGGTAGGAATGAGCAGTTCTTC. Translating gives CSVARGLAGGRNEQFF.

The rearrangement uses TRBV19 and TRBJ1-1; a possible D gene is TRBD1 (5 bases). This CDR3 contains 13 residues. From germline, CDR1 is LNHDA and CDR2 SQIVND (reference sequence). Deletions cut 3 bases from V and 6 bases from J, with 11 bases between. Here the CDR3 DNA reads TGTGCCAGTAGTATGGGGGGTTGGGCTGAAGCTTTCTTT. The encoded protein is CASSMGGWAEAFF. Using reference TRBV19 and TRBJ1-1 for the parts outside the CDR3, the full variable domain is DGGITQSPKYLFRKEGQNVTLSCEQNLNHDAMYWYRQDPGQGLRLIYYSQIVNDFQKGDIAEGYSVSREKKESFPLTVTSAQKNPTAFYLCASSMGGWAEAFFGQGTRLTVV.

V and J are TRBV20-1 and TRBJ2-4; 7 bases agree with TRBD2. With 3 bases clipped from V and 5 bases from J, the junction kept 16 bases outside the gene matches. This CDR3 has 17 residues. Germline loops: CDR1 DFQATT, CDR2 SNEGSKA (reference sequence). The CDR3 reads CSASSPGGVESQNIQYF. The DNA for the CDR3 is TGCAGTGCTAGTTCCCCGGGGGGTGTGGAGTCTCAAAACATTCAGTACTTC.

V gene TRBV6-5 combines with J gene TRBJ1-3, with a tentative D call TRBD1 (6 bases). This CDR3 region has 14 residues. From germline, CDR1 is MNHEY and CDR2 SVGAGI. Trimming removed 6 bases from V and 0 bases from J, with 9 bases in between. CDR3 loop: CASRQGISGNTIYF. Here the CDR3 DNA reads TGTGCCAGCAGACAGGGTATCTCTGGAAACACCATATATTTT.

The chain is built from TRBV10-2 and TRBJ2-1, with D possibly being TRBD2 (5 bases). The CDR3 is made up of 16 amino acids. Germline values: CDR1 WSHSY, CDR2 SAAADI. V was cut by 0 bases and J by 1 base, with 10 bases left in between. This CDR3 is CASSESTRLSYNEQFF. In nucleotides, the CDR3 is TGCGCCAGCAGTGAGTCTACTAGATTGTCCTACAATGAGCAGTTCTTC.

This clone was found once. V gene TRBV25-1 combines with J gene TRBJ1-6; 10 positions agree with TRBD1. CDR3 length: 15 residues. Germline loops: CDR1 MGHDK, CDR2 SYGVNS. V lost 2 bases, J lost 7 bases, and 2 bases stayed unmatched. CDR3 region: CASSEADRGNSPLHF. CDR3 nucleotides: TGTGCCAGCAGTGAAGCGGACAGGGGGAATTCACCCCTCCACTTT.

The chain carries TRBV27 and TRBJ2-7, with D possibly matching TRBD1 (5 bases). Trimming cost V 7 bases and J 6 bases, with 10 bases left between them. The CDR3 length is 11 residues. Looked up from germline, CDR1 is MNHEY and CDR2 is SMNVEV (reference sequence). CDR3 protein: CASTQGGEQYF. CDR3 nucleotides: TGTGCCAGCACCCAGGGTGGCGAGCAGTACTTC.

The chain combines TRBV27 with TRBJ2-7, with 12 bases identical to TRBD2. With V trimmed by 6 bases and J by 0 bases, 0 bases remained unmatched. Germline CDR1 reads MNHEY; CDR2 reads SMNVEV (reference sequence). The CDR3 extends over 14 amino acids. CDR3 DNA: TGTGCCAGCAGGGGACTAGCGGGCTCCTACGAGCAGTACTTC. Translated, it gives CASRGLAGSYEQYF.

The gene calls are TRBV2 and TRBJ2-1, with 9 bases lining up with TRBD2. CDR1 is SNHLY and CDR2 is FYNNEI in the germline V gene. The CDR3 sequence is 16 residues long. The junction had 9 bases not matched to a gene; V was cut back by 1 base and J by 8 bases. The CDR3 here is CASSEGGSGRGDEQFF. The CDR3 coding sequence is TGTGCCAGCAGTGAAGGGGGTAGCGGGAGAGGGGATGAGCAGTTCTTC.

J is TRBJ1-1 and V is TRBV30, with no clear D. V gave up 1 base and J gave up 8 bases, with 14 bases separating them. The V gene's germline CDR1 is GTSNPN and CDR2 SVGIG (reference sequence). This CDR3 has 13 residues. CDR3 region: CAWSGIVSSEAFF. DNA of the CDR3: TGTGCCTGGAGTGGCATTGTGAGCTCAGAAGCTTTCTTT.

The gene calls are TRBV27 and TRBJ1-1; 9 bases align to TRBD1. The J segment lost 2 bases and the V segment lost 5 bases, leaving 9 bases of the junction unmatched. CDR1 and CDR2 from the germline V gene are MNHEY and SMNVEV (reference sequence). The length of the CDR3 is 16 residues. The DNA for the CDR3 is TGTGCCAGCAGTCCGAAGCGGACAGGGGTTAACACTGAAGCTTTCTTT. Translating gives CASSPKRTGVNTEAFF.

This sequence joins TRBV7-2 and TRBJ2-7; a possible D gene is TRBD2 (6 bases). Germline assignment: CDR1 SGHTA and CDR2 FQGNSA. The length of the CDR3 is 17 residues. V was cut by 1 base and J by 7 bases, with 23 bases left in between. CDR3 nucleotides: TGTGCCAGCAGCTTAGAGCCCGAAACCGCCGCACGGGGGGAGCAGTACTTC. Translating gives CASSLEPETAARGEQYF. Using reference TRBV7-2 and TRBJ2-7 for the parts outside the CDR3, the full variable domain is GAGVSQSPSNKVTEKGKDVELRCDPISGHTALYWYRQSLGQGLEFLIYFQGNSAPDKSGLPSDRFSAERTGGSVSTLTIQRTQQEDSAVYLCASSLEPETAARGEQYFGPGTRLTVT.

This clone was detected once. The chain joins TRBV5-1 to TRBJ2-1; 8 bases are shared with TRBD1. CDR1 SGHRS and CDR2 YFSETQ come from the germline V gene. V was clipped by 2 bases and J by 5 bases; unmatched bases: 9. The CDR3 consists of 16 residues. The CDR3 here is CASSFGARQGHNEQFF. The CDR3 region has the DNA TGCGCCAGCAGCTTCGGGGCGAGACAGGGGCACAATGAGCAGTTCTTC. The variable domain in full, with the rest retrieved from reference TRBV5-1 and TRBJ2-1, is KAGVTQTPRYLIKTRGQQVTLSCSPISGHRSVSWYQQTPGQGLQFLFEYFSETQRNKGNFPGRFSGRQFSNSRSEMNVSTLELGDSALYLCASSFGARQGHNEQFFGPGTRLTVL.

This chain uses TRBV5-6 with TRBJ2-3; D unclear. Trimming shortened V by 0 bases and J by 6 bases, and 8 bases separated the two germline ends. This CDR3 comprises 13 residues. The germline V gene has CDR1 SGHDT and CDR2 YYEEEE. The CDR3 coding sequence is TGTGCCAGCAGCTTGGTTGCGAAGGATACGCAGTATTTT. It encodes CASSLVAKDTQYF.

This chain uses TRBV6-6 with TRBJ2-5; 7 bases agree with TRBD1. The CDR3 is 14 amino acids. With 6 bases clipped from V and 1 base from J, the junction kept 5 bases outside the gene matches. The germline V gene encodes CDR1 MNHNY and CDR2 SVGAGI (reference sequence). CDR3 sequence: CASRSGTAQETQYF. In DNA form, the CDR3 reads TGTGCCAGCAGGTCCGGGACAGCCCAAGAGACCCAGTACTTC.

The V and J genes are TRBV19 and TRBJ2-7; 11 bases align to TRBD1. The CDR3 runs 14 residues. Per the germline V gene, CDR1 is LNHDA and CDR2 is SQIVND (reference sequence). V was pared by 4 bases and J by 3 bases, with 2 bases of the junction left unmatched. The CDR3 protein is CASSKGQGVYEQYF. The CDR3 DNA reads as TGTGCCAGTAGTAAGGGACAGGGGGTCTACGAGCAGTACTTC.

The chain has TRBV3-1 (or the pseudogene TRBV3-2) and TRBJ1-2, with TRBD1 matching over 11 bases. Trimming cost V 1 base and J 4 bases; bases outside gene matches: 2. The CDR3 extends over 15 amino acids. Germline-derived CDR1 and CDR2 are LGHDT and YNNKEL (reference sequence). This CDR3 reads CASSQGTGGVYGYTF. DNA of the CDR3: TGTGCCAGCAGCCAAGGGACAGGGGGCGTCTATGGCTACACCTTC.

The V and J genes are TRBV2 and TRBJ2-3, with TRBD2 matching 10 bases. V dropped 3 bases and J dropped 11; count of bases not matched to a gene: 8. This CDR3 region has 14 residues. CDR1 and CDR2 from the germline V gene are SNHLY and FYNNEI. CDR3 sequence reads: CASSDLAGVVRQYF. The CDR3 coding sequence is TGTGCCAGCAGTGACCTAGCGGGAGTGGTAAGGCAGTATTTT.

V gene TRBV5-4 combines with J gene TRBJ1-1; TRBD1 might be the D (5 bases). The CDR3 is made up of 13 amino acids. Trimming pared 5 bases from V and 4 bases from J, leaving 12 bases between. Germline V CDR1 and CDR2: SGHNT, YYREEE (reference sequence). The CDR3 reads CASRGGASTEAFF. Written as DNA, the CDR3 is TGTGCCAGCAGGGGGGGAGCGAGCACTGAAGCTTTCTTT.